This T cell receptor (beta chain) came from a study of blood T cell repertoires in COVID-19. Study details: The cDNA or gDNA used as material had been derived from T cells, B-cell-depleted T cells, or PBMCs.

The ends were cut back, 5 bases at V and 5 bases at J, with 12 bases in the middle. Germline loops: CDR1 MNHEY, CDR2 SVGAGI. This CDR3 region has 13 residues. Some clones are missing from TCRdb's copy, which holds only in-frame ones; the method was immunoSEQ multiplex PCR. In the table there are about 300,000 clones, about 82% of which are singletons. The chain uses TRBV6-5 and TRBJ2-5; D is undetermined. Sequences were obtained from peripheral blood. This TCR was sampled from a woman between 50 and 59 years old with acute or convalescent COVID-19. The CDR3 reads CASSPQARETQYF. In nucleotides, the CDR3 is TGTGCCAGCAGTCCCCAGGCCCGGGAGACCCAGTACTTC.